This T cell receptor (beta chain) stems from a study of PD-L1 blockade in urothelial cancer. Across the study: Patients had undergone 0 to 3 prior chemotherapy regimens. Whole-study results and caveats: Pretreatment TCR clonality in blood, when below the median, was predictive of better survival. Clones that were tumor-associated expanded more in the blood of durable-benefit patients at 3 weeks.

Produced via immunoSEQ multiplex PCR; TCRdb's table is partial and in-frame only. The sample includes some 110,000 clones, about 91% seen only once; the top ten take around 4%. The time point denotes: peripheral blood 6 weeks after treatment start. Enrolled patients showed locally advanced or metastatic urothelial carcinoma. This clone was counted once. Its antigen is not identified. Germline loops: CDR1 SNHLY, CDR2 FYNNEI. V was shortened by 7 bases and J by 3 bases, with 12 bases between the two germline ends. The CDR3 extends over 13 amino acids. The TCR sequence derives from a man aged 60 to 75 with urothelial cancer. The rearrangement links TRBV2 to TRBJ1-2; tentatively, D is TRBD1 (5 bases). The specimen comprised PBMCs, sampled around atezolizumab (anti-PD-L1) treatment. The DNA for the CDR3 is TGTGCCAGCATATACAGGAGGGACTATGGCTACACCTTC. It codes for CASIYRRDYGYTF. The whole variable domain, remainder taken from reference TRBV2 and TRBJ1-2, is EPEVTQTPSHQVTQMGQEVILRCVPISNHLYFYWYRQILGQKVEFLVSFYNNEISEKSEIFDDQFSVERPDGSNFTLKIRSTKLEDSAMYFCASIYRRDYGYTFGSGTRLTVV.